The rows below give T cell receptor beta chains drawn from one sample of a study of T-cell reconstitution after alpha-beta-depleted transplantation in children. TCRdb recomputed calls from the PCR reads with MiXCR, one row per CDR3 protein. The data show 670,000 or so distinct CDR3 sequences, about an eighth seen once. The sequenced sample was PBMCs, obtained before TCRalphabeta/CD19-depleted stem cell transplant. The receptor source for this set is a girl aged 2 to 9 with congenital amegakaryocytic thrombocytopenia, due to receive a stem cell transplant. The CDR3 runs from the conserved cysteine through the conserved F or W. Each record gives: clone size, D gene, V gene, J gene, CDR3 DNA, CDR3 protein. D genes are given only for firm matches. Rows may omit the clone size; those that give it use once, few, many or a size class.

size: .
D: TRBD2
V: TRBV7-9
J: TRBJ2-1
DNA: TGTGCCAGCAGCTTTAGCGGGACCGTTAATGAGCAGTTCTTC
CDR3: CASSFSGTVNEQFF

size: .
D: .
V: TRBV2
J: TRBJ2-1
DNA: TGTGCCAGCAGGCGGAATACCTACAATGAGCAGTTCTTC
CDR3: CASRRNTYNEQFF

size: few
D: .
V: TRBV4-1
J: TRBJ2-7
DNA: TGCGCCAGCAGCCAGCTTTCTGATTACGAGCAGTACTTC
CDR3: CASSQLSDYEQYF

size: .
D: .
V: TRBV14
J: TRBJ1-1
DNA: TGTGCCAGCAGCAGAGTGGGGGGAATGAACACTGAAGCTTTCTTT
CDR3: CASSRVGGMNTEAFF

size: few
D: .
V: TRBV11-2
J: TRBJ2-1
DNA: TGTGCCAGCAGCTTAACCGAGACCCGATGGTTCTTC
CDR3: CASSLTETRWFF

size: many
D: .
V: TRBV12-3/TRBV12-4
J: TRBJ2-3
DNA: TGTGCCAGCAGTTTATCGGGTCCCGATACGCAGTATTTT
CDR3: CASSLSGPDTQYF

size: many
D: .
V: TRBV29-1
J: TRBJ2-5
DNA: TGCAGCGTTGCTGAGGGGACTCAAGAGACCCAGTACTTC
CDR3: CSVAEGTQETQYF

size: many
D: .
V: TRBV5-1
J: TRBJ2-1
DNA: TGCGCCAGCAGCTTGGCGTATCCCAATGAGCAGTTCTTC
CDR3: CASSLAYPNEQFF

size: many
D: .
V: TRBV15
J: TRBJ1-3
DNA: TGTGCCACCAGCAGAAAAAGCTCTGGAAACACCATATATTTT
CDR3: CATSRKSSGNTIYF

size: few
D: .
V: TRBV5-1
J: TRBJ2-1
DNA: TGCGCCAGCAGCTTCGAGTATTCTACCGATGAGCAGTTCTTC
CDR3: CASSFEYSTDEQFF

size: many
D: .
V: TRBV5-1
J: TRBJ1-1
DNA: TGCGCCAGCAGCTTGGATGGGGTAGACGCAAATGAAGCTTTCTTT
CDR3: CASSLDGVDANEAFF

size: .
D: .
V: TRBV7-8
J: TRBJ2-1
DNA: TGTGCCAGCAGCTTTCTTTCTTCTTCCAGCGTGCCTAATGAGCAGTTCTTC
CDR3: CASSFLSSSSVPNEQFF

size: few
D: TRBD1
V: TRBV7-2
J: TRBJ1-1
DNA: TGTGCCAGCAGCCCAGACGACAGGGATGCTTTCTTT
CDR3: CASSPDDRDAFF

size: many
D: TRBD2
V: TRBV20-1
J: TRBJ2-7
DNA: TGCAGTGCTAGCGGGAGGGACTACGAGCAGTACTTC
CDR3: CSASGRDYEQYF